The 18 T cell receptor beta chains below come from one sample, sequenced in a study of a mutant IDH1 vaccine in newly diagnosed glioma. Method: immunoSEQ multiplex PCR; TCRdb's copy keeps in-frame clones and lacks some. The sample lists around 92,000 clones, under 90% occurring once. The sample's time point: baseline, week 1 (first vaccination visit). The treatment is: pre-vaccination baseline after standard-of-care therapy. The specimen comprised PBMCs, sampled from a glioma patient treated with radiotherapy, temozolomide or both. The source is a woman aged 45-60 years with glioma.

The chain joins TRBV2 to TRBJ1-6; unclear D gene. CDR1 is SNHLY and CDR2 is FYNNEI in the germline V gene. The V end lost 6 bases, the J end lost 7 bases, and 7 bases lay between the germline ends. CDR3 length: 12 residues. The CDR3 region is CASSGRNSPLHF. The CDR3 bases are TGTGCCAGCAGCGGCAGAAATTCACCCCTCCACTTT.

The CDR3 DNA reads as TGTGCCAGCAGCGCCGAGGCACATAATAATTCACCCCTCCACTTT. The encoded protein is CASSAEAHNNSPLHF. V usage is TRBV9 and J usage is TRBJ1-6, with D hard to call. Trimming removed 3 bases at V and 5 bases at J, with 12 bases between. Germline values: CDR1 SGDLS, CDR2 YYNGEE. The CDR3 is 15 residues long.

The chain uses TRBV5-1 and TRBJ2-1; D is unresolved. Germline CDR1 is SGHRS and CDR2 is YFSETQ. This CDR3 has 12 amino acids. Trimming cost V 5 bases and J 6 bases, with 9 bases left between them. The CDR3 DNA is TGCGCCAGCAGTCTAGGTGGCAATGAGCAGTTCTTC. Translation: CASSLGGNEQFF.

The CDR3 reads CASRFSGGDTGELFF. In nucleotides, the CDR3 is TGTGCCAGCAGATTCAGCGGGGGGGACACCGGGGAGCTGTTTTTT. The V call is TRBV6-5, the J call TRBJ2-2; the match to TRBD2 covers 10 bases. This CDR3 has 15 amino acids. Germline CDR1 is MNHEY and CDR2 is SVGAGI. V was clipped by 6 bases and J by 3 bases; unmatched bases: 4.

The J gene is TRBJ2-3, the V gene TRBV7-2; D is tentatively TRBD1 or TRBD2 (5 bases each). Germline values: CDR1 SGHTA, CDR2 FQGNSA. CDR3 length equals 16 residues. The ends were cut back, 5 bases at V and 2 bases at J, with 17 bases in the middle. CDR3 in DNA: TGTGCCAGCAGCGCCCACGGGACGCTAGTCACAGATACGCAGTATTTT. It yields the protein CASSAHGTLVTDTQYF.

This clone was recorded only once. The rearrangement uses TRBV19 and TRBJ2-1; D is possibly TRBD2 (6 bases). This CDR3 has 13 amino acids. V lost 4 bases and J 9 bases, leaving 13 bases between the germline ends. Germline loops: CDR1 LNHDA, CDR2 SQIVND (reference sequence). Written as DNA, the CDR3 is TGTGCCAGTAGTAACTCACTAGCTGCTGAGCAGTTCTTC. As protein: CASSNSLAAEQFF.

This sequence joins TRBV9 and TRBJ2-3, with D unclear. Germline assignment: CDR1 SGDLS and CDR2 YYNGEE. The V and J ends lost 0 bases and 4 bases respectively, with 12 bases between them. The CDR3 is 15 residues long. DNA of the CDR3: TGTGCCAGCAGCGTAGGAGGCCAGCAGGCAGATACGCAGTATTTT. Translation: CASSVGGQQADTQYF.

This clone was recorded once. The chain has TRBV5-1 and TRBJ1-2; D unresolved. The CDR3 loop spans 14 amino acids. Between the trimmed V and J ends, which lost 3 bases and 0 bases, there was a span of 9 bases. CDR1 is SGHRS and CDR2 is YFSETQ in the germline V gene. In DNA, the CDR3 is TGCGCCAGCAGCTGGACGGAGCCTAACTATGGCTACACCTTC. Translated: CASSWTEPNYGYTF.

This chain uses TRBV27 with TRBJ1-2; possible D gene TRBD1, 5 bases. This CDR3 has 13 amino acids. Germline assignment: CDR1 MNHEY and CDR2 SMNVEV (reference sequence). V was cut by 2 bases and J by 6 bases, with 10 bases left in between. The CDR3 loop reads CASSLGGRDGYTF. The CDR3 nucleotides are TGTGCCAGCAGTTTAGGGGGTAGGGATGGCTACACCTTC.

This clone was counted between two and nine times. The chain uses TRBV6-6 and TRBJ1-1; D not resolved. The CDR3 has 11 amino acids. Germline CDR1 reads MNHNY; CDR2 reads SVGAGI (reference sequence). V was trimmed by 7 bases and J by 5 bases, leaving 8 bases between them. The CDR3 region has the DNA TGTGCCAGCAACACGGGGACTGAAGCTTTCTTT. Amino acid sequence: CASNTGTEAFF.

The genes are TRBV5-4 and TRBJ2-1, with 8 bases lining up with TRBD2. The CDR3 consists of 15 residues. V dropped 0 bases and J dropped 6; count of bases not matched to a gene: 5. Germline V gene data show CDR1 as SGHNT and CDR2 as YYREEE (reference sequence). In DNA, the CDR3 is TGTGCCAGCAGCTTGGCGCGGGGGGCGATCAATGAGCAGTTCTTC. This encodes CASSLARGAINEQFF.

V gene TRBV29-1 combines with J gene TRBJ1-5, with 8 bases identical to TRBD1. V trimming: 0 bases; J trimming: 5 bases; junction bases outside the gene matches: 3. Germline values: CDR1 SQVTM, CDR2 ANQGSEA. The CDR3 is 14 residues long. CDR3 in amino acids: CSVEDPRGHQPQHF. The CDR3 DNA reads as TGCAGCGTTGAAGATCCCAGGGGGCATCAGCCCCAGCATTTT.

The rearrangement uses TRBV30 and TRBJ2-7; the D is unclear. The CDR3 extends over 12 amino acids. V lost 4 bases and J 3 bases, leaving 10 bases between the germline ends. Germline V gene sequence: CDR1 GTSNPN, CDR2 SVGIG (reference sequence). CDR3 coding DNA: TGTGCCTGGAACATTGGAAACTACGAGCAGTACTTC. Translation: CAWNIGNYEQYF.

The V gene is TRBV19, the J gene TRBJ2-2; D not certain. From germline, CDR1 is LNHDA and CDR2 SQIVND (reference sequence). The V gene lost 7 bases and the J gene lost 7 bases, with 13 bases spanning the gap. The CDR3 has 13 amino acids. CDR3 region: CASTPQVVGELFF. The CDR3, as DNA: TGTGCCAGTACCCCTCAGGTCGTCGGGGAGCTGTTTTTT.

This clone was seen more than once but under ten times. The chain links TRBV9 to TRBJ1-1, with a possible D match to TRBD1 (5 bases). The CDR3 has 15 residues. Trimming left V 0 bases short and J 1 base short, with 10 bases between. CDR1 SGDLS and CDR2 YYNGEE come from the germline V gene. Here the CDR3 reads CASSVAGTENTEAFF. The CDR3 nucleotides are TGTGCCAGCAGCGTAGCGGGGACGGAGAACACTGAAGCTTTCTTT.

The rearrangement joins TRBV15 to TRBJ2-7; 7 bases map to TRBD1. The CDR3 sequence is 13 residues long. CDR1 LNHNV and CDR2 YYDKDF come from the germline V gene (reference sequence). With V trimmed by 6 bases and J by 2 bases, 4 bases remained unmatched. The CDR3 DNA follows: TGTGCCACCAGTAGGGGGCTTACCTACGAGCAGTACTTC. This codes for CATSRGLTYEQYF.

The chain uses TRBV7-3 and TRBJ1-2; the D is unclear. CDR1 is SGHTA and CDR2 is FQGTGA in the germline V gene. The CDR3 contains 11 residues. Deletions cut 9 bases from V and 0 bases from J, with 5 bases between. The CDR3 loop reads CASVANYGYTF. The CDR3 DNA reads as TGTGCCAGTGTAGCTAACTATGGCTACACCTTC.

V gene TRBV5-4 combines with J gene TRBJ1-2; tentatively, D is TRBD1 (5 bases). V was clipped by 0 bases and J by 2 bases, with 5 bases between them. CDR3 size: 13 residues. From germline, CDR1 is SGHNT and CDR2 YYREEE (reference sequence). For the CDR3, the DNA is TGTGCCAGCAGCTTGGACAGGAACTATGGCTACACCTTC. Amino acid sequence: CASSLDRNYGYTF.